The 30 T cell receptor beta chains below were found in one sample sequenced in a study of shared clonotypes between healthy human individuals (dated by TCRdb to the early 2020s). Libraries were built with the immunoSEQ multiplex PCR assay. Entries here come from immuneACCESS through TCRdb and include only in-frame sequences with V and J called. Some clones fail to appear in such tables; in the studies checked, an unresolved V gene covers under half of the shortfall, and the cause of the remainder is unknown. This sample holds over 1.4 million clones; roughly 96% were observed only once. Of the sample, over 1% falls within the top ten clones. The specimen sequenced was naive CD4+ T cells sorted from blood. Taken with the paper, the label for cell subset or site translates to: CD45RA+ positively selected. All receptors derive from a man aged 25-40 years in good health.

V is TRBV27 and J is TRBJ2-1, with D maybe TRBD2 (6 bases). V lost 9 bases and J 0 bases, leaving 12 bases between the germline ends. Germline CDR1 and CDR2: MNHEY and SMNVEV (reference sequence). This CDR3 has 14 residues. CDR3: CASRDLSSYNEQFF. CDR3 DNA: TGTGCCAGTCGGGACTTGAGCTCCTACAATGAGCAGTTCTTC.

DNA of the CDR3: TGTGCCAGCTCACTGGACAGCTACTACAATGAGCAGTTCTTC. It yields the protein CASSLDSYYNEQFF. This chain uses TRBV18 with TRBJ2-1, with a possible D match to TRBD1 (6 bases). CDR1 and CDR2 (germline): KGHSH, LQKENI. Trimming cost V 4 bases and J 3 bases, with 10 bases left between them. CDR3 size: 14 residues.

For this clone: Other DNA sequences from this sample encode an identical CDR3 as well. This sequence joins TRBV29-1 and TRBJ2-7; 10 nucleotides match TRBD2. J lost 4 bases, V lost 3 bases, and 6 bases had no gene match. The CDR3 is made up of 14 amino acids. CDR1 is SQVTM, CDR2 ANQGSEA, per germline. The CDR3 here is CSVEVLAGAYEQYF. CDR3 DNA: TGCAGCGTTGAGGTCCTAGCGGGAGCGTACGAGCAGTACTTC.

The rearrangement links TRBV5-8 to TRBJ1-5; D unclear. Germline CDR1 and CDR2: SGHTS and YDEGEE. V lost 4 bases and J lost 3, with 14 bases in between. The CDR3 totals 15 residues. The CDR3 is CASSLTGNHNQPQHF. The CDR3 DNA reads as TGTGCCAGCAGCCTTACCGGGAATCACAATCAGCCCCAGCATTTT. The full variable domain, completed using reference TRBV5-8 and TRBJ1-5, is EAGVTQSPTHLIKTRGQQATLRCSPISGHTSVYWYQQALGLGLQFLLWYDEGEERNRGNFPPRFSGRQFPNYSSELNVNALELEDSALYLCASSLTGNHNQPQHFGDGTRLSIL.

The rearrangement uses TRBV20-1 and TRBJ2-5; no firm D call. Looked up from germline, CDR1 is DFQATT and CDR2 is SNEGSKA (reference sequence). The CDR3 runs to 11 residues. The ends were cut back, 3 bases at V and 5 bases at J, with 7 bases in the middle. CDR3 sequence: CSASEGETQYF. The CDR3 DNA reads TGCAGTGCTAGTGAAGGGGAGACCCAGTACTTC.

The chain links TRBV5-4 to TRBJ1-1; 7 bases agree with TRBD1. This CDR3 contains 17 residues. With V trimmed by 7 bases and J by 2 bases, 17 bases remained unmatched. In germline, CDR1 is SGHNT, CDR2 YYREEE (reference sequence). In DNA form, the CDR3 reads TGTGCCAGCTCCGAAATTAAAGGGACAGTATCAAACACTGAAGCTTTCTTT. Amino acids: CASSEIKGTVSNTEAFF.

This rearrangement joins TRBV7-9 to TRBJ1-2; the D is unclear. The length of the CDR3 is 17 residues. V lost 0 bases, J lost 0 bases, and 14 bases lay in between. The germline V gene has CDR1 SEHNR and CDR2 FQNEAQ (reference sequence). The CDR3 protein is CASSLAFGSRANYGYTF. Here the CDR3 DNA reads TGTGCCAGCAGCTTAGCGTTCGGGAGTCGGGCTAACTATGGCTACACCTTC. The whole variable domain, filled in from reference TRBV7-9 and TRBJ1-2, reads DTGVSQNPRHKITKRGQNVTFRCDPISEHNRLYWYRQTLGQGPEFLTYFQNEAQLEKSRLLSDRFSAERPKGSFSTLEIQRTEQGDSAMYLCASSLAFGSRANYGYTFGSGTRLTVV.

The chain's CDR3 is CASSKEVGQGVYEQYF. CDR3 coding DNA: TGTGCCAGCAGCAAAGAAGTAGGACAGGGCGTCTACGAGCAGTACTTC. V gene TRBV21-1 combines with J gene TRBJ2-7; TRBD1, as called in the table, went unchecked against the DNA. TRBV21-1 is reported as a pseudogene. The CDR3 spans 16 residues.

CDR3 sequence reads: CASSFALAGLNEQFF. The CDR3 bases are TGCGCCAGCAGCTTTGCACTAGCGGGCCTCAATGAGCAGTTCTTC. V and J are TRBV5-1 and TRBJ2-1; 9 bases are shared with TRBD2. CDR3 size: 15 residues. Trimming cost V 2 bases and J 6 bases; bases outside gene matches: 6. Per the germline V gene, CDR1 is SGHRS and CDR2 is YFSETQ.

This rearrangement joins TRBV5-4 to TRBJ2-7; 10 bases fit TRBD2. The germline V gene has CDR1 SGHNT and CDR2 YYREEE (reference sequence). The CDR3 loop spans 14 amino acids. The ends lost 6 bases at V and 4 bases at J; junction bases unmatched: 7. The CDR3 protein is CASTLAGAQYEQYF. The CDR3 DNA reads TGTGCCAGCACCCTAGCGGGAGCTCAGTACGAGCAGTACTTC.

The chain recombines TRBV6-5 with TRBJ1-1; D is unclear. V was pared by 4 bases and J by 5 bases, with 20 bases between. Germline V gene data show CDR1 as MNHEY and CDR2 as SVGAGI. The CDR3 runs to 16 residues. The CDR3 region is CASSSGVVGPWTEAFF. The CDR3 DNA reads as TGTGCCAGCAGTTCTGGTGTGGTAGGCCCGTGGACTGAAGCTTTCTTT.

This clone has only one observation. The rearrangement uses TRBV7-3 and TRBJ2-3, with D perhaps matching TRBD1 or TRBD2 (5 bases each). V lost 5 bases to trimming and J lost 0 bases, with 9 bases between them. The CDR3 is 14 amino acids. CDR1 and CDR2 (germline): SGHTA, FQGTGA. The CDR3 sequence: CASSGGPSTDTQYF. Here the CDR3 DNA reads TGTGCCAGCAGCGGGGGACCCAGCACAGATACGCAGTATTTT.

The chain combines TRBV7-9 with TRBJ2-1; 11 nucleotides agree with TRBD1. V was pared by 5 bases and J by 5 bases, with 5 bases of the junction left unmatched. Germline V gives CDR1 SEHNR, CDR2 FQNEAQ (reference sequence). CDR3 length equals 15 residues. CDR3 region: CASSLQGQGDNEQFF. The CDR3 DNA sequence: TGTGCCAGCAGCCTCCAGGGACAGGGGGACAATGAGCAGTTCTTC.

DNA for the CDR3: TGTGCCAGTAGTAGAGAGCCCGGGACAGGGAACTATGGCTACACCTTC. It specifies CASSREPGTGNYGYTF. The V gene is TRBV19, the J gene TRBJ1-2, with 9 positions matching TRBD1. Germline V gene lookup returns CDR1 LNHDA and CDR2 SQIVND (reference sequence). The CDR3 spans 16 residues. V lost 4 bases and J lost 2; bases outside the gene matches: 8.

The rearrangement links TRBV29-1 to TRBJ2-1; D call uncertain. The CDR3 extends over 14 amino acids. Trimming removed 8 bases from V and 4 bases from J, with 18 bases in between. Germline V CDR1 and CDR2: SQVTM, ANQGSEA. DNA of the CDR3: TGCAGCATTACTGGTCGTGGATCTTACAATGAGCAGTTCTTC. It yields the protein CSITGRGSYNEQFF.

The chain carries TRBV5-1 and TRBJ2-7; possible D gene TRBD1, 6 bases. Germline V gene sequence: CDR1 SGHRS, CDR2 YFSETQ. The CDR3 is 14 amino acids. The ends were cut back, 5 bases at V and 1 base at J, with 13 bases in the middle. CDR3 DNA: TGCGCCAGCAGACCACAAGGACAGTCCTACGAGCAGTACTTC. Protein: CASRPQGQSYEQYF. The complete variable domain, with remaining parts taken from reference TRBV5-1 and TRBJ2-7, reads KAGVTQTPRYLIKTRGQQVTLSCSPISGHRSVSWYQQTPGQGLQFLFEYFSETQRNKGNFPGRFSGRQFSNSRSEMNVSTLELGDSALYLCASRPQGQSYEQYFGPGTRLTVT.

The rearrangement links TRBV19 to TRBJ2-7; no definite D call. This CDR3 has 14 amino acids. Trimming took off 4 bases at V and 1 base at J, with 11 bases between the two ends. CDR1 is LNHDA and CDR2 is SQIVND in the germline V gene (reference sequence). For the CDR3, the DNA is TGTGCCAGTAGTACCAAATACGATTCCTACGAGCAGTACTTC. Protein: CASSTKYDSYEQYF. The variable domain in full, completed from reference TRBV19 and TRBJ2-7, reads DGGITQSPKYLFRKEGQNVTLSCEQNLNHDAMYWYRQDPGQGLRLIYYSQIVNDFQKGDIAEGYSVSREKKESFPLTVTSAQKNPTAFYLCASSTKYDSYEQYFGPGTRLTVT.

This chain connects TRBV10-2 to TRBJ2-1; the D is unclear. There are 15 residues in the CDR3. V lost 3 bases to trimming and J lost 0 bases, with 9 bases between them. Germline lookup yields CDR1 WSHSY and CDR2 SAAADI. The CDR3: CASSDSPLSYNEQFF. CDR3 sequence (DNA): TGCGCCAGCAGTGACTCCCCCCTCTCCTACAATGAGCAGTTCTTC.

J is TRBJ1-1 and V is TRBV6-5, with D unclear. The CDR3 is 14 amino acids. The germline V and J ends were trimmed by 6 bases and 0 bases, with 11 bases remaining between them. Per the germline V gene, CDR1 is MNHEY and CDR2 is SVGAGI. Here the CDR3 DNA reads TGTGCCAGCAGCCGCGTCCGGTTGAACACTGAAGCTTTCTTT. This encodes CASSRVRLNTEAFF.

V gene TRBV5-4 combines with J gene TRBJ2-7; 8 bases align to TRBD2. V trimming: 0 bases; J trimming: 0 bases; junction bases outside the gene matches: 5. The CDR3 length is 16 residues. Germline CDR1 SGHNT, CDR2 YYREEE (reference sequence). The CDR3, as DNA: TGTGCCAGCAGCTTGGACCCGGGAGGGGTCTCCTACGAGCAGTACTTC. Protein product: CASSLDPGGVSYEQYF. Based on the CDR3 plus reference TRBV5-4 and TRBJ2-7, the full variable domain is ETGVTQSPTHLIKTRGQQVTLRCSSQSGHNTVSWYQQALGQGPQFIFQYYREEENGRGNFPPRFSGLQFPNYSSELNVNALELDDSALYLCASSLDPGGVSYEQYFGPGTRLTVT.

The V and J genes are TRBV4-3 and TRBJ2-7; D is uncertain. V lost 0 bases, J lost 6 bases, and 12 bases lay in between. CDR1 and CDR2 from the germline V gene are LGHNA and YSLEER. The CDR3 contains 14 residues. The CDR3 loop reads CASSQDRALGEQYF. DNA of the CDR3: TGCGCCAGCAGCCAAGATAGGGCGCTCGGCGAGCAGTACTTC.

This chain uses TRBV2 with TRBJ2-5; 10 bases agree with TRBD1. V lost 6 bases, J lost 5 bases, and 6 bases stayed unmatched. This CDR3 region has 14 residues. CDR1 SNHLY and CDR2 FYNNEI come from the germline V gene. CDR3 sequence: CASRPGQGSETQYF. The CDR3 DNA follows: TGTGCCAGCAGGCCGGGACAGGGGAGTGAGACCCAGTACTTC.

This chain uses TRBV11-2 with TRBJ2-2; weak D call: TRBD2 (6 bases). Between the trimmed V and J ends, which lost 0 bases and 6 bases, there was a span of 11 bases. This CDR3 has 15 amino acids. In germline, CDR1 is SGHAT, CDR2 FQNNGV. For the CDR3, the DNA is TGTGCCAGCAGCTTAGAGGCGGGGAGACCCGGGGAGCTGTTTTTT. This codes for CASSLEAGRPGELFF.

CDR3 in DNA: TGCAGCGTTGGAGGGGGCTGGGATACGCAGTATTTT. It codes for CSVGGGWDTQYF. The chain joins TRBV29-1 to TRBJ2-3, with TRBD1 matching 7 bases. This CDR3 region has 12 residues. Trimming removed 4 bases from V and 6 bases from J; junction bases left unmatched: 4. Germline loops: CDR1 SQVTM, CDR2 ANQGSEA.

The CDR3 DNA sequence: TGCAGCGTGGACAGAGCAGATACGCAGTATTTT. The encoded protein is CSVDRADTQYF. The J gene is TRBJ2-3, the V gene TRBV29-1, with D possibly matching TRBD1 (6 bases). The CDR3 extends over 11 amino acids. Trimming pared 6 bases from V and 4 bases from J, leaving 8 bases between. The germline CDR1 and CDR2 sequences are SQVTM and ANQGSEA.

The rearrangement uses TRBV14 and TRBJ2-3, with 8 bases that match TRBD1. The CDR3 consists of 14 residues. The junction had 8 bases not matched to a gene; V was cut back by 1 base and J by 11 bases. Germline values: CDR1 SGHDN, CDR2 FVKESK. CDR3 loop: CASSQVQGGNVQYF. CDR3 coding DNA: TGTGCCAGCAGCCAAGTACAGGGGGGTAATGTGCAGTATTTT.

J is TRBJ2-5 and V is TRBV12-5, with 9 positions matching TRBD1. The CDR3 has 17 residues. Losses at the gene ends were 2 bases for V and 5 bases for J; bases not matched to a gene: 12. Germline V gene lookup returns CDR1 LGHNT and CDR2 FRNRAP. CDR3 DNA: TGTGCTAGTGGTTTGCAACGGGACAGGGCTATAGTGGAGACCCAGTACTTC. Translation gives CASGLQRDRAIVETQYF.

The V call is TRBV2, the J call TRBJ2-3, with D perhaps matching TRBD2 (6 bases). Germline V CDR1 and CDR2: SNHLY, FYNNEI. This CDR3 has 13 residues. The germline V and J ends were trimmed by 8 bases and 5 bases, with 14 bases remaining between them. The DNA of the CDR3 is TGTGCCAGCGTAGGGACTGGCAAAGATACGCAGTATTTT. This codes for CASVGTGKDTQYF. The full variable domain, with the rest looked up from reference TRBV2 and TRBJ2-3, is EPEVTQTPSHQVTQMGQEVILRCVPISNHLYFYWYRQILGQKVEFLVSFYNNEISEKSEIFDDQFSVERPDGSNFTLKIRSTKLEDSAMYFCASVGTGKDTQYFGPGTRLTVL.

The chain links TRBV28 to TRBJ2-1; tentative D call: TRBD1 (5 bases). The CDR3 length is 16 residues. The V gene's germline CDR1 is MDHEN and CDR2 SYDVKM. With 5 bases removed from V and 0 bases from J, the gap between germline ends came to 14 bases. The CDR3 nucleotides are TGTGCCAGCAGTCCACTGGGGCCCCGCTCCTACAATGAGCAGTTCTTC. Protein product: CASSPLGPRSYNEQFF. Combining the CDR3 with reference TRBV28 and TRBJ2-1 gives the whole variable domain DVKVTQSSRYLVKRTGEKVFLECVQDMDHENMFWYRQDPGLGLRLIYFSYDVKMKEKGDIPEGYSVSREKKERFSLILESASTNQTSMYLCASSPLGPRSYNEQFFGPGTRLTVL.

The genes are TRBV6-5 and TRBJ2-1, with 8 bases that match TRBD2. Germline CDR1 reads MNHEY; CDR2 reads SVGAGI. The CDR3 covers 15 residues. The junction had 8 bases not matched to a gene; V was cut back by 7 bases and J by 3 bases. CDR3 in amino acids: CASTGSGNDYNEQFF. The CDR3 region has the DNA TGTGCCAGCACGGGTAGCGGGAATGACTACAATGAGCAGTTCTTC.